This TCR beta chain was recovered during a study of blood T cell repertoires in COVID-19. In the study overall: The samples span acute and convalescent COVID-19 from the United States, Italy and Spain.

Sequenced by immunoSEQ multiplex PCR; TCRdb stores in-frame clones only, minus some. The table has 150,000 to 200,000 clones, about 85% seen once. Per germline, CDR1 SEHNR and CDR2 FQNEAQ (reference sequence). With V trimmed by 0 bases and J by 9 bases, 13 bases remained unmatched. The CDR3 has 16 amino acids. The study recruited people aged roughly 18 to 100 years across approximately 24 US areas. Cohort 3 donors counted as recovered after two negative PCRs, clearance, or resolved symptoms. Sequencing was performed on PBMCs or T cells enriched from blood (not recorded which). The source of this sequence is a woman in her 50s who had recovered from COVID-19. The chain employs TRBV7-9 and TRBJ1-1; 7 bases match TRBD1. The CDR3: CASSLALGQSSPKAFF. Written as DNA, the CDR3 is TGTGCCAGCAGCTTAGCGCTGGGACAGTCATCACCCAAAGCTTTCTTT.